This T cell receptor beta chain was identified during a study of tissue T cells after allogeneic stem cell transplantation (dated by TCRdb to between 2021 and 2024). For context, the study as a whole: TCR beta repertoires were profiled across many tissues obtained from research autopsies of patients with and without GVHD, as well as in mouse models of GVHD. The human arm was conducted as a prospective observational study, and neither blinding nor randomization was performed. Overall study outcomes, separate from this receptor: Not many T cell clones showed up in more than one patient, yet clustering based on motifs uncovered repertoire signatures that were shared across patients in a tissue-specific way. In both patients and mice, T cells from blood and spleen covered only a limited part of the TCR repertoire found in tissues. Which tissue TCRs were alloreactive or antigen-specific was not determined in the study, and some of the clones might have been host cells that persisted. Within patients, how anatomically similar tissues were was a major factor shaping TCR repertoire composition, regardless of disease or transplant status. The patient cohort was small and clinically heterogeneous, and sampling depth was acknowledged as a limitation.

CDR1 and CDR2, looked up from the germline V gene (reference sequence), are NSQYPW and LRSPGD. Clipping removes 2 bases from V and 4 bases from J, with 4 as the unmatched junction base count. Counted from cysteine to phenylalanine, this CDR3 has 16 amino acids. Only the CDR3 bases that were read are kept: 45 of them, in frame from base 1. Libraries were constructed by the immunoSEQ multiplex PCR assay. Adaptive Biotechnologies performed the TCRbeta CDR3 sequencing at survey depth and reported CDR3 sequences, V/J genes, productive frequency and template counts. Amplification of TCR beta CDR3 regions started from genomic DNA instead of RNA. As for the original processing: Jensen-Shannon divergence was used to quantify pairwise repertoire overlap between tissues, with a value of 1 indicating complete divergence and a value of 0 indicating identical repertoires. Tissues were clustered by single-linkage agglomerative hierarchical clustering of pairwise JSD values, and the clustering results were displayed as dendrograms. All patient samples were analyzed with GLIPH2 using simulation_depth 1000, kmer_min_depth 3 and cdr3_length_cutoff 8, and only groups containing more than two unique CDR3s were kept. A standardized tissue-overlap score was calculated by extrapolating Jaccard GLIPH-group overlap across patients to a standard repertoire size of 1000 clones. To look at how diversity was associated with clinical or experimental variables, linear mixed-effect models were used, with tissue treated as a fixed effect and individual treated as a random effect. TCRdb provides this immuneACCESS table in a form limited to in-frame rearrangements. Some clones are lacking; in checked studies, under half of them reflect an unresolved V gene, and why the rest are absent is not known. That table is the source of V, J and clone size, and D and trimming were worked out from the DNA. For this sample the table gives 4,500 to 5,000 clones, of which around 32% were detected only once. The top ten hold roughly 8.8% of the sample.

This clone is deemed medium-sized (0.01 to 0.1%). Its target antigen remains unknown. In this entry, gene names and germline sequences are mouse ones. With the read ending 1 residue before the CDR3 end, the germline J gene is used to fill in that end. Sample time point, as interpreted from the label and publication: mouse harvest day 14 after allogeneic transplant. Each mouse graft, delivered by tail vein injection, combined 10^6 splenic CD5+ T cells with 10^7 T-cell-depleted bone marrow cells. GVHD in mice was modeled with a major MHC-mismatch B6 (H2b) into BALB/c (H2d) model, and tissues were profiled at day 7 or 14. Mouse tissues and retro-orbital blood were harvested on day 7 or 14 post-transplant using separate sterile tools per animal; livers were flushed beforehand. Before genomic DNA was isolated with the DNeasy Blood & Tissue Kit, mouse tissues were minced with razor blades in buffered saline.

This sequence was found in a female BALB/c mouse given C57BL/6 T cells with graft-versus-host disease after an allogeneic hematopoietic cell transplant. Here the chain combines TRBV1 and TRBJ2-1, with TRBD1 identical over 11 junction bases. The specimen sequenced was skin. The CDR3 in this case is CTCSARDRGLYAEQFF. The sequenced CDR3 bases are TGCACCTGCAGTGCAAGGGACAGGGGGTTGTATGCTGAGCAGTTC.